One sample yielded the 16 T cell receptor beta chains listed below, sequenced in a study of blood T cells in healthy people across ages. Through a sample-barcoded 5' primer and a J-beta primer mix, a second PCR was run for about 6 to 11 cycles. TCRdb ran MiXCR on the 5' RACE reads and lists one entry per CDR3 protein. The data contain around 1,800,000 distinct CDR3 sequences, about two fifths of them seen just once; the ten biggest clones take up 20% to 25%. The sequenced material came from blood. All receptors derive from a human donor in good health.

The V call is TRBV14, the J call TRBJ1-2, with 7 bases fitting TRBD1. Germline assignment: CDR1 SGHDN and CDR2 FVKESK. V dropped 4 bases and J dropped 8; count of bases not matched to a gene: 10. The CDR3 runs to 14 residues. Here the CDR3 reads CASSRDRESLGYTF. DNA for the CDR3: TGTGCCAGCAGCCGCGACAGGGAATCACTCGGCTACACCTTC.

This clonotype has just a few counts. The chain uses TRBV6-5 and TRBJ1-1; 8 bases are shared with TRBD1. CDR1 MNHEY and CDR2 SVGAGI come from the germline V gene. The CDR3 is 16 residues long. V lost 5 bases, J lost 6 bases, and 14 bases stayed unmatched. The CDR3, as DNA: TGTGCCAGCAGTAAACTCTTTGGACAGGGCGGGTCTGAAGCTTTCTTT. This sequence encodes CASSKLFGQGGSEAFF.

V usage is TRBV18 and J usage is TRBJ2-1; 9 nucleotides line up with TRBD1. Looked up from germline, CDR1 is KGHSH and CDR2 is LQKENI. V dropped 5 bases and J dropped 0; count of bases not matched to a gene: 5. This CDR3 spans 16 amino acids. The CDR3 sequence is CASSTLQGASYNEQFF. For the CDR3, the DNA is TGTGCCAGCTCAACCCTACAGGGGGCCTCCTACAATGAGCAGTTCTTC.

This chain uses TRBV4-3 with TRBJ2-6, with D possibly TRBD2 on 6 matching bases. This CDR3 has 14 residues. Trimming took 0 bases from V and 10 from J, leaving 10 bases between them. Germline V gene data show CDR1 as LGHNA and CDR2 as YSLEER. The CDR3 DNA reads TGCGCCAGCAGCCAAGAGCTTGGGGGGAACGTCCTGACTTTC. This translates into CASSQELGGNVLTF.

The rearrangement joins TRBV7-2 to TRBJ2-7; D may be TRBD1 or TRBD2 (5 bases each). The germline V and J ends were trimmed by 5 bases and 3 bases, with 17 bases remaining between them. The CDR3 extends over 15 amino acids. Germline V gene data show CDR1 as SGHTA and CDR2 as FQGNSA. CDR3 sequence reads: CASSLDLGVVYEQYF. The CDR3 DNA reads TGTGCCAGCAGCCTAGACCTGGGGGTTGTCTACGAGCAGTACTTC.

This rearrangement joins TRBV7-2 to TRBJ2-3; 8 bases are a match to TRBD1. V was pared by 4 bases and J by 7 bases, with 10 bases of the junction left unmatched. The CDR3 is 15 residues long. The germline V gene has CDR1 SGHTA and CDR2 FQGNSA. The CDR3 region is CASSWSVTGENTQYF. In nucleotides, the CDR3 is TGTGCCAGCAGCTGGAGCGTGACAGGGGAGAATACGCAGTATTTT.

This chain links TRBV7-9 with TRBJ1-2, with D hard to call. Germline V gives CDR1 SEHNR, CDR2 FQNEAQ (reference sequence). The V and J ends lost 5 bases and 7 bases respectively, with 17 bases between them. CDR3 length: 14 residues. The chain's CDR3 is CASSDGSGTLGYTF. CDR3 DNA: TGTGCCAGCAGCGATGGGAGCGGAACGCTTGGCTACACCTTC.

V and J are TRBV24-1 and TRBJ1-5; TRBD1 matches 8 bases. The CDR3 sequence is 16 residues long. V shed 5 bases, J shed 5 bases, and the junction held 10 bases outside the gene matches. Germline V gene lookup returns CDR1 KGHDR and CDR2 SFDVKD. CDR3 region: CATSVGGQGSYQPQHF. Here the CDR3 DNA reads TGTGCCACCAGTGTCGGTGGACAGGGCTCTTATCAGCCCCAGCATTTT.

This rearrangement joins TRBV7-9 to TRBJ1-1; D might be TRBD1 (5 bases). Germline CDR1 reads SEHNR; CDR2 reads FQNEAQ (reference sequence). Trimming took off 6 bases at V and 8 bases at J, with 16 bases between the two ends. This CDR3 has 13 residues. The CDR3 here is CASRGRRSGEAFF. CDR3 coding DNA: TGTGCCAGCAGGGGACGGCGGTCGGGGGAAGCTTTCTTT.

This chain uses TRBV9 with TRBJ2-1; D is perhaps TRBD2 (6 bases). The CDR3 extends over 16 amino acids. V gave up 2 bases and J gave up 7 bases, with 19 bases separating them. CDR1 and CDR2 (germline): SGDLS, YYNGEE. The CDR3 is CASSVTLRRDRNEQFF. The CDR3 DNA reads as TGTGCCAGCAGCGTGACTCTCCGGAGGGACCGGAATGAGCAGTTCTTC.

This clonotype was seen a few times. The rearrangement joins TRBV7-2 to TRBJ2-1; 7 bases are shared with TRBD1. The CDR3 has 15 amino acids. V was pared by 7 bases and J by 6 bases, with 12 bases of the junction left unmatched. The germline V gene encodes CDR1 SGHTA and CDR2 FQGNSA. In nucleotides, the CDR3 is TGTGCCAGCAACGTCAGGGGGTTGACCTTCAATGAGCAGTTCTTC. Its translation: CASNVRGLTFNEQFF.

The CDR3 here is CASSSLRTPLAQYF. The CDR3 DNA sequence: TGTGCCAGCAGCAGTCTTAGGACTCCGCTGGCGCAGTATTTT. The chain has TRBV5-6 and TRBJ2-3, with D possibly being TRBD2 (5 bases). The CDR3 spans 14 residues. Germline CDR1 reads SGHDT; CDR2 reads YYEEEE. Trimming left V 4 bases short and J 10 bases short, with 19 bases between.

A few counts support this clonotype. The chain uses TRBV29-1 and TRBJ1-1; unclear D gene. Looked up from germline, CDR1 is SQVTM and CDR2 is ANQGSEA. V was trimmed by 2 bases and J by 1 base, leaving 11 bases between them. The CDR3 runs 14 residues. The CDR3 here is CSVELLGGNTEAFF. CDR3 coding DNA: TGCAGCGTTGAACTCCTGGGCGGGAACACTGAAGCTTTCTTT.

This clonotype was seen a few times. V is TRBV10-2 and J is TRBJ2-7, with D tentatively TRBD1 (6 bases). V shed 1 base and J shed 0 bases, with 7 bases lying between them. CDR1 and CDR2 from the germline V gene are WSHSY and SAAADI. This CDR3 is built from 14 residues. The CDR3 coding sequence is TGCGCCAGCAGTGAGTGGACAGCCTCCTACGAGCAGTACTTC. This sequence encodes CASSEWTASYEQYF.

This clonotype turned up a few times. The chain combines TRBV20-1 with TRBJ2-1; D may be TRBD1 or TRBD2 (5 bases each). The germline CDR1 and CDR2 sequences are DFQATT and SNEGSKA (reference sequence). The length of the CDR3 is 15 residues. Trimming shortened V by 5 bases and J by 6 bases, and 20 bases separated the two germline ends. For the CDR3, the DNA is TGCAGTGCTTATCCCTCAGGGAGAGTACGCAATGAGCAGTTCTTC. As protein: CSAYPSGRVRNEQFF.

CDR3 nucleotide sequence: TGTGCCAGCAGCGTGACAGGGAAGACTGAAGCTTTCTTT. Its protein is CASSVTGKTEAFF. The genes are TRBV7-9 and TRBJ1-1; 7 nucleotides agree with TRBD1. From germline, CDR1 is SEHNR and CDR2 FQNEAQ (reference sequence). The CDR3 has 13 residues. The V segment lost 5 bases and the J segment 5 bases; nucleotides outside the gene matches: 5. The complete variable domain, with remaining parts taken from reference TRBV7-9 and TRBJ1-1, reads DTGVSQNPRHKITKRGQNVTFRCDPISEHNRLYWYRQTLGQGPEFLTYFQNEAQLEKSRLLSDRFSAERPKGSFSTLEIQRTEQGDSAMYLCASSVTGKTEAFFGQGTRLTVV.